The 20 T cell receptor beta chains below were found in one sample sequenced in a study of graft-versus-host responses after intestinal transplantation. Their cognate antigens are unknown. Some clones are missing from TCRdb's copy, which holds only in-frame ones; the method was immunoSEQ multiplex PCR. This table has 90,000 or so clones, around 84% appearing once. The specimen was unstimulated CD4+ T cells sorted from spleen or lymph node cells, collected before intestinal transplant. All receptors derive from a human donor who received an intestinal transplant.

The chain combines TRBV5-1 with TRBJ1-2; D not resolved. V was shortened by 0 bases and J by 0 bases, with 6 bases between the two germline ends. Germline lookup yields CDR1 SGHRS and CDR2 YFSETQ. This CDR3 region has 14 residues. DNA for the CDR3: TGCGCCAGCAGCTTGGCTATAGCTAACTATGGCTACACCTTC. Its protein is CASSLAIANYGYTF.

This chain uses TRBV18 with TRBJ1-3, with D unresolved. In germline, CDR1 is KGHSH, CDR2 LQKENI. The V gene lost 3 bases and the J gene lost 0 bases, with 3 bases spanning the gap. This CDR3 is built from 13 residues. CDR3 protein: CASSPASGNTIYF. DNA for the CDR3: TGTGCCAGCTCACCGGCCTCTGGAAACACCATATATTTT.

This clone was picked up one time. This chain connects TRBV6-1 to TRBJ1-2; the match to TRBD1 covers 7 bases. The V segment lost 5 bases and the J segment 2 bases; nucleotides outside the gene matches: 5. CDR1 and CDR2 (germline): MNHNS, SASEGT. This CDR3 is built from 14 residues. The CDR3 DNA sequence: TGTGCCAGCAGTTGGGACAGCTCAAACTATGGCTACACCTTC. The encoded protein is CASSWDSSNYGYTF.

This chain joins TRBV11-3 and TRBJ2-5; D is possibly TRBD1 (6 bases). Germline V gene sequence: CDR1 SGHNT, CDR2 YENEEA. The CDR3 is 14 amino acids. V lost 5 bases, J lost 0 bases, and 10 bases lay in between. The CDR3 reads CASSQRGYQETQYF. In nucleotides, the CDR3 is TGTGCCAGCAGCCAAAGGGGGTACCAAGAGACCCAGTACTTC.

V is TRBV6-5 and J is TRBJ2-2; 10 positions match TRBD1. This CDR3 region has 15 residues. Germline CDR1 is MNHEY and CDR2 is SVGAGI. The trim removed 4 bases at V and 4 bases at J, leaving 3 bases unmatched. The CDR3 DNA is TGTGCCAGCAGTTGGACAGGGGGGGTCACCGGGGAGCTGTTTTTT. This gives the protein CASSWTGGVTGELFF.

V and J are TRBV27 and TRBJ2-3, with 10 bases lining up with TRBD2. The V gene's germline CDR1 is MNHEY and CDR2 SMNVEV (reference sequence). V lost 2 bases to trimming and J lost 3 bases; unmatched junction nucleotides: 8. The CDR3 runs 17 residues. CDR3: CASSLLPSGGNTDTQYF. The CDR3 DNA reads as TGTGCCAGCAGTTTACTCCCTAGCGGGGGTAATACAGATACGCAGTATTTT.

The J gene is TRBJ1-4, the V gene TRBV28, with 8 bases aligning to TRBD1. The CDR3 is 15 amino acids. Germline CDR1 and CDR2: MDHEN and SYDVKM. V gave up 6 bases and J gave up 13 bases; unmatched junction bases: 16. CDR3 nucleotide sequence: TGTGCCAGCAGCGCCCCGGACAGGGACCTAGGGGGACTGTTTTTT. This sequence encodes CASSAPDRDLGGLFF.

The chain recombines TRBV4-1 with TRBJ2-7, with D possibly matching TRBD2 (5 bases). The CDR3 spans 14 residues. Germline V gives CDR1 MGHRA, CDR2 YSYEKL. V dropped 0 bases and J dropped 3 bases, with 9 bases sitting between them. CDR3: CASSQDRDYYEQYF. As DNA, the CDR3 is TGCGCCAGCAGCCAAGATAGAGACTACTACGAGCAGTACTTC.

J is TRBJ2-1 and V is TRBV6-1, with TRBD1 identical over 8 bases. This CDR3 comprises 15 residues. V lost 8 bases, J lost 3 bases, and 9 bases stayed unmatched. In germline, CDR1 is MNHNS, CDR2 SASEGT. CDR3 protein: CASVAGTGDYNEQFF. The CDR3 coding sequence is TGTGCCAGCGTAGCCGGGACAGGTGACTACAATGAGCAGTTCTTC.

The rearrangement joins TRBV5-6 to TRBJ2-5, with a tentative D call TRBD2 (7 bases). The CDR3 loop spans 17 amino acids. V was shortened by 0 bases and J by 4 bases, with 19 bases between the two germline ends. CDR1 and CDR2 (germline): SGHDT, YYEEEE. The chain's CDR3 is CASSLGLGGPLSETQYF. CDR3 sequence (DNA): TGTGCCAGCAGCTTGGGGTTGGGGGGGCCTTTATCAGAGACCCAGTACTTC. Drawing the rest from reference TRBV5-6 and TRBJ2-5, the complete variable domain is DAGVTQSPTHLIKTRGQQVTLRCSPKSGHDTVSWYQQALGQGPQFIFQYYEEEERQRGNFPDRFSGHQFPNYSSELNVNALLLGDSALYLCASSLGLGGPLSETQYFGPGTRLLVL.

DNA of the CDR3: TGTGCCAGCAGTGAAGCGGACAGTACCTACGAGCAGTACTTC. Amino acids: CASSEADSTYEQYF. This chain links TRBV6-1 with TRBJ2-7; possibly TRBD1 for D (6 bases). V was pared by 0 bases and J by 2 bases, with 8 bases between. The CDR3 contains 14 residues. Germline-derived CDR1 and CDR2 are MNHNS and SASEGT.

The CDR3, as DNA: TGTGCCAGCAGTTTAAGGGGTCGCTCCTACGAGCAGTACTTC. Protein product: CASSLRGRSYEQYF. This chain links TRBV27 with TRBJ2-7, with TRBD1 as a possible D gene (5 bases). The CDR3 has 14 residues. Germline loops: CDR1 MNHEY, CDR2 SMNVEV (reference sequence). The V and J ends lost 2 bases and 0 bases respectively, with 8 bases between them.

The genes are TRBV6-1 and TRBJ2-7; D gene ambiguous. Trimming stripped 3 bases from V and 5 bases from J, with 17 bases between. CDR3 size: 15 residues. Germline CDR1 is MNHNS and CDR2 is SASEGT. The CDR3 loop is CASSEADNAPNEQYF. DNA for the CDR3: TGTGCCAGCAGTGAGGCTGACAACGCTCCCAACGAGCAGTACTTC.

The J gene is TRBJ2-7, the V gene TRBV15, with 9 positions matching TRBD2. Germline V CDR1 and CDR2: LNHNV, YYDKDF (reference sequence). This CDR3 contains 14 residues. Trimming at V came to 8 bases and at J to 12 bases, leaving 17 bases not matched to a gene. The CDR3 is CATADGTSRGVRYF. In DNA form, the CDR3 reads TGTGCCACCGCCGACGGGACTAGCCGGGGAGTGAGGTACTTC.

This clone has a handful of counts. The V call is TRBV2, the J call TRBJ2-7, with D perhaps TRBD2 (5 bases). The CDR3 is 12 residues long. The germline V and J ends were trimmed by 6 bases and 6 bases, with 12 bases remaining between them. Germline CDR1 and CDR2: SNHLY and FYNNEI. In DNA form, the CDR3 reads TGTGCCAGCAGGGGTACTAGTCTCGAGCAGTACTTC. The encoded protein is CASRGTSLEQYF. The whole variable domain, remainder taken from reference TRBV2 and TRBJ2-7, is EPEVTQTPSHQVTQMGQEVILRCVPISNHLYFYWYRQILGQKVEFLVSFYNNEISEKSEIFDDQFSVERPDGSNFTLKIRSTKLEDSAMYFCASRGTSLEQYFGPGTRLTVT.

The chain is built from TRBV2 and TRBJ1-2; possibly TRBD1 for D (6 bases). V dropped 6 bases and J dropped 0 bases, with 14 bases sitting between them. Germline V gene lookup returns CDR1 SNHLY and CDR2 FYNNEI. The CDR3 covers 15 residues. The CDR3 loop is CASSRRDIANYGYTF. For the CDR3, the DNA is TGTGCCAGCAGCCGCCGGGACATCGCTAACTATGGCTACACCTTC.

The chain joins TRBV28 to TRBJ2-3; 9 nucleotides match TRBD2. V lost 5 bases, J lost 2 bases, and 8 bases stayed unmatched. CDR3 length: 16 residues. The germline V gene has CDR1 MDHEN and CDR2 SYDVKM. The CDR3 nucleotides are TGTGCCAGCAGTCCTAGCGGGACTCTTATCACAGATACGCAGTATTTT. Translated: CASSPSGTLITDTQYF. The whole variable domain, remainder taken from reference TRBV28 and TRBJ2-3, is DVKVTQSSRYLVKRTGEKVFLECVQDMDHENMFWYRQDPGLGLRLIYFSYDVKMKEKGDIPEGYSVSREKKERFSLILESASTNQTSMYLCASSPSGTLITDTQYFGPGTRLTVL.

The CDR3 bases are TGCGCCAGCAGCACTACCCTCATGGATACGCAGTATTTT. It is translated as CASSTTLMDTQYF. The rearrangement links TRBV5-1 to TRBJ2-3, with D hard to call. Germline values: CDR1 SGHRS, CDR2 YFSETQ. V lost 4 bases, J lost 6 bases, and 12 bases lay in between. This CDR3 is built from 13 residues.

The CDR3 is CASSQSQDTDYEQYF. The CDR3 DNA follows: TGCGCCAGCAGTCAGTCACAGGACACCGACTACGAGCAGTACTTC. The chain has TRBV23-1 and TRBJ2-7; possible D gene TRBD1, 5 bases. TRBV23-1 is annotated as an ORF whose role is uncertain. V lost 3 bases and J 3 bases, leaving 15 bases between the germline ends. This CDR3 spans 15 amino acids.

The V and J genes are TRBV5-1 and TRBJ2-3; 12 bases map to TRBD2. The CDR3 runs 16 residues. V lost 4 bases to trimming and J lost 0 bases; unmatched junction nucleotides: 3. In germline, CDR1 is SGHRS, CDR2 YFSETQ. CDR3 sequence reads: CASSLGLAGSTDTQYF. The CDR3 DNA reads as TGCGCCAGCAGCCTCGGACTAGCGGGGAGCACAGATACGCAGTATTTT.